The present entry profiles one T cell receptor (beta chain) with its context. The CDR3 is 16 amino acids. V was clipped by 3 bases and J by 0 bases, with 12 bases between them. Germline CDR1 KGHSH, CDR2 LQKENI. These data come from a study of blood T cell repertoires in COVID-19. Looking at the study overall: Material from acute and convalescent COVID-19 was sourced from the United States, Italy and Spain. PBMCs, B-cell-depleted T cells, or T cells were the source of the cDNA or gDNA that made up the material.

As originally analysed: Amplification of reference gene primers was used by the study to estimate nucleated cell counts. Measured with immunoSEQ multiplex PCR; TCRdb has only the in-frame clones, and not every one. That table supplies the V and J calls and clone size; D and trimming were determined from the DNA. Of under 250,000 clones in the sample, around four fifths are singletons; the top ten hold just over 2.5%. The sample comprised peripheral blood. The rearrangement joins TRBV18 to TRBJ2-1; D gene ambiguous. The receptor comes from a woman in her seventies with active or convalescent COVID-19. CDR3 residues: CASSPIHSSSYNEQFF. The CDR3 nucleotides are TGTGCCAGCTCACCTATTCACTCGAGCTCCTACAATGAGCAGTTCTTC.